What follows describes a single TCR beta chain. Sequencing was performed with immunoSEQ multiplex PCR; in TCRdb, only in-frame clones are kept and a portion is missing. The table includes roughly 93,000 clones, approximately 94% detected once. The data stem from a study of technical replicates of blood from a handful of donors. The germline V gene encodes CDR1 SEHNR and CDR2 FQNEAQ (reference sequence). V trimming: 4 bases; J trimming: 5 bases; junction bases outside the gene matches: 3. The CDR3 runs 15 residues. The sample taken for sequencing was T cells isolated from PBMCs. The sequence was collected from a human donor in good health. This chain joins TRBV7-9 and TRBJ2-3, with 13 bases aligning to TRBD2. The CDR3 reads CASSWTSGSRDTQYF. The CDR3 DNA sequence: TGTGCCAGCAGCTGGACTAGCGGGAGTAGAGATACGCAGTATTTT.